A single sample is the source of the 8 T cell receptor beta chains below, sequenced in a study of blood T cell repertoires in COVID-19. Clones were sequenced by immunoSEQ multiplex PCR, and TCRdb holds only the in-frame ones, with some missing. The data contain 280,000 or so clones, about 87% of them singletons. Sequenced sample: peripheral blood. These receptors were obtained from a woman aged 30 to 39 who had recovered from COVID-19.

V gene TRBV7-9 combines with J gene TRBJ2-1; perhaps TRBD1 as D (6 bases). This CDR3 contains 16 residues. V lost 1 base, J lost 3 bases, and 13 bases lay in between. The germline gives CDR1 SEHNR, CDR2 FQNEAQ (reference sequence). CDR3 coding DNA: TGTGCCAGCAGCTTAGGGCAGGGGTTGTACTACAATGAGCAGTTCTTC. It codes for CASSLGQGLYYNEQFF.

This sequence joins TRBV7-9 and TRBJ1-2; TRBD1 matches 8 bases. Germline CDR1 reads SEHNR; CDR2 reads FQNEAQ (reference sequence). This CDR3 has 15 residues. J gave up 7 bases and V 3 bases, and 10 bases lay outside the gene matches. The CDR3 coding sequence is TGTGCCAGCAGCTTTGCCACGGACAGGGTCTCTGGCTACACCTTC. Residues: CASSFATDRVSGYTF.

The chain joins TRBV7-2 to TRBJ1-2; maybe TRBD1 (5 bases). The CDR3 covers 13 residues. The V end was cut by 1 base, the J end by 6 bases, with 9 bases between. Germline loops: CDR1 SGHTA, CDR2 FQGNSA. This chain's CDR3 is CASSLGWGDGYTF. CDR3 nucleotides: TGTGCCAGCAGCTTAGGATGGGGGGATGGCTACACCTTC.

The J gene is TRBJ1-2, the V gene TRBV5-6; 9 bases agree with TRBD1. CDR1 SGHDT and CDR2 YYEEEE come from the germline V gene. Trimming cost V 4 bases and J 4 bases; bases outside gene matches: 8. The CDR3 is 15 amino acids. CDR3 nucleotides: TGTGCCAGCAGCCTGGGACAGGGAAGATCCTATGGCTACACCTTC. This gives the protein CASSLGQGRSYGYTF.

The chain couples TRBV11-2 to TRBJ2-2; D ambiguous. From germline, CDR1 is SGHAT and CDR2 FQNNGV. Trimming removed 6 bases at V and 0 bases at J, with 8 bases between. This CDR3 has 14 residues. The CDR3 loop is CASRPETNTGELFF. CDR3 in DNA: TGTGCCAGCAGACCCGAGACGAACACCGGGGAGCTGTTTTTT.

This chain joins TRBV6-5 and TRBJ1-1, with D perhaps TRBD1 (5 bases). The CDR3 contains 15 residues. V lost 9 bases and J 1 base, leaving 18 bases between the germline ends. Germline V gene lookup returns CDR1 MNHEY and CDR2 SVGAGI. The CDR3 DNA is TGTGCCAGTAGAGGAGGGACCCGAGGGAACACTGAAGCTTTCTTT. Protein product: CASRGGTRGNTEAFF.

This chain links TRBV24-1 with TRBJ1-2, with D uncertain. The germline gives CDR1 KGHDR, CDR2 SFDVKD. This CDR3 is 12 amino acids long. The V and J ends lost 5 bases and 4 bases respectively, with 7 bases between them. The chain's CDR3 is CATSGRAYGYTF. CDR3 DNA sequence: TGTGCCACCAGTGGCCGCGCCTATGGCTACACCTTC.

V is TRBV6-2 or TRBV6-3 and J is TRBJ1-5; D possibly corresponds to TRBD1 (6 bases). The V gene lost 1 base and the J gene lost 4 bases, with 8 bases spanning the gap. The CDR3 contains 14 residues. Germline V gene lookup returns CDR1 MNHEY and CDR2 SVGEGT. The CDR3 region is CASSYLTGNQPQHF. The CDR3 DNA reads as TGTGCCAGCAGTTACTTGACAGGTAATCAGCCCCAGCATTTT.